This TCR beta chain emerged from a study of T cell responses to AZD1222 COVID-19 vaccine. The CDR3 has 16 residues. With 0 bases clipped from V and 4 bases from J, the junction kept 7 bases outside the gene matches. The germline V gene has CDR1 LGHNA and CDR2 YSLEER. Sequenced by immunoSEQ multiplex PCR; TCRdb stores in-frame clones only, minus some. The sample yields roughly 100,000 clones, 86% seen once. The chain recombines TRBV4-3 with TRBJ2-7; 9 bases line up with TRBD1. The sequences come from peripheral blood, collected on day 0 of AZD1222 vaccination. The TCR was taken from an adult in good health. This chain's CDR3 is CASSQDSRDRVYEQYF. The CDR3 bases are TGCGCCAGCAGCCAAGATTCCCGGGACAGGGTGTACGAGCAGTACTTC.